This T cell receptor beta chain is drawn from a study of T-cell reconstitution after alpha-beta-depleted transplantation in children. Preparing the TCRbeta library involved the use of unique molecular identifiers. TCRdb re-called the PCR reads through MiXCR, storing one row per CDR3 protein. The sample lists some 340,000 distinct CDR3 sequences; about 9.3% were seen once. This clonotype was observed a handful of times. The CDR3 length is 12 residues. V shed 3 bases and J shed 0 bases, with 4 bases lying between them. From germline, CDR1 is DFQATT and CDR2 SNEGSKA (reference sequence). The V and J genes are TRBV20-1 and TRBJ2-3; D gene unclear. The starting material was PBMCs from the stem cell graft donor, obtained from the stem cell graft. The TCR comes from a human donor who donated a stem cell graft to a child with acute lymphoblastic leukemia. Here the CDR3 DNA reads TGCAGTGCTAGCCCCAGCACAGATACGCAGTATTTT. It codes for CSASPSTDTQYF.